This T cell receptor beta chain derives from a study of T cells in Graves' hyperthyroidism and ophthalmopathy. Study-wide results and caveats: A model of 13 V-J features distinguished ophthalmopathy from stable hyperthyroidism.

A few counts support this clonotype. Its cognate antigen is unknown. Template material for amplifying TCR beta CDR3 regions consisted of RNA transcripts. The study used the HTBI primer set for a first-round RT-PCR of the TCR CDR3. One entry per CDR3 protein, called by TCRdb with MiXCR from the multiplex PCR reads. The sample records more than 550,000 distinct CDR3 sequences, approximately 18% being singletons. V gave up 6 bases and J gave up 6 bases; unmatched junction bases: 5. CDR3 length: 14 amino acids. This sequence was found in a woman aged 45-65 years with Graves' hyperthyroidism that later progressed to Graves' ophthalmopathy. The chain recombines TRBV12-3 or TRBV12-4 with TRBJ1-6; TRBD1 matches 7 bases. Sequencing was done on a sample of blood. The CDR3 DNA reads as TGTGCCAGCAGACCCGGGACAGTTAATTCACCCCTCCACTTT. Translated: CASRPGTVNSPLHF.